This T cell receptor beta chain was retrieved from a study of control samples from healthy donors and cancer patients. This CDR3 comprises 16 residues. The V end lost 0 bases, the J end lost 0 bases, and 11 bases lay between the germline ends. Germline loops: CDR1 SGDLS, CDR2 YYNGEE. Sequenced by immunoSEQ multiplex PCR; TCRdb stores in-frame clones only, minus some. Seen here are over 75,000 clones, about four fifths observed once, and the top ten hold roughly 2%. This receptor was obtained from a man aged 55 to 70 in good health. Sequences were obtained from blood. This sequence joins TRBV9 and TRBJ2-3; D assignment may be TRBD1 or TRBD2 (5 bases each). The CDR3 protein is CASSVGGAFSTDTQYF. The DNA for the CDR3 is TGTGCCAGCAGCGTAGGAGGGGCATTTAGCACAGATACGCAGTATTTT.